A selection of T cell receptor beta chains follows, all from one sample in a study of cytomegalovirus exposure and HLA in healthy donors. Measured with immunoSEQ multiplex PCR; TCRdb has only the in-frame clones, and not every one. The sample yields some 71,000 clones, approximately 70% seen once. The sample consisted of PBMCs. The origin of the receptors is a woman aged 45-60 years in good health and CMV-seropositive. CDR3s leave out the opening cysteine and the closing phenylalanine or tryptophan.

TRBJ1-2 | TRBV7-2 | ASSLRPGAEDGYT
TRBJ2-5 | TRBV14 | ASSPVRDWETQY
TRBJ2-1 | TRBV7-2 | ASESPGQGPNEQF
TRBJ2-7 | TRBV7-8 | ASSYGQGDEQY
TRBJ1-4 | TRBV4-3 | ASSQEYRGPVEKLF
TRBJ1-2 | TRBV28 | ASTVPTGEYGYT
TRBJ2-5 | TRBV10-2 | ASTPGRETQY
TRBJ2-7 | TRBV21-1 | ASSKARGGFRVGKVYEQY
TRBJ1-1 | TRBV7-9 | ASSPDSMREAF
. | TRBV27 | ASSGYRGRASYEQY
TRBJ2-3 | TRBV7-2 | ASSSSGVITDTQY
TRBJ1-2 | TRBV30 | AWSVNQGLANYGYT
TRBJ2-7 | TRBV7-9 | ASSLHGGSYEQY
TRBJ1-5 | TRBV27 | ASSSTESLNQPQH
TRBJ1-1 | TRBV7-9 | ASSPVGADDTEAF
TRBJ1-5 | TRBV5-1 | ASSLAGGNQPQH
TRBJ2-3 | TRBV11-2 | ASSQTDTQY
TRBJ1-2 | TRBV29-1 | SGRGLYGYT
TRBJ2-3 | TRBV5-6 | ASSRTRTDTQY
TRBJ2-5 | TRBV5-6 | ASGVGTTPGDQY
TRBJ1-2 | TRBV10-3 | AISERPFGNYGYT
TRBJ2-3 | TRBV30 | ARRLAGTDTQY
TRBJ1-4 | TRBV28 | ATNRGVGTTNEKLF
TRBJ2-1 | TRBV4-1 | ASSQAPTSEPYNEQF
TRBJ2-5 | TRBV5-8 | ASSFWANQETQY
TRBJ2-1 | TRBV7-2 | ASSLVSGSSYNEQF
TRBJ2-3 | TRBV6-1 | ASSEWGRTSTDTQY
TRBJ1-2 | TRBV27 | ASSSHRDNNYGYT
TRBJ1-4 | TRBV14 | ASSPYSTANEKLF
TRBJ1-5 | TRBV30 | AWSVSPNQPQH
TRBJ1-4 | TRBV4-3 | ASSPSRYRNEKLF
TRBJ2-7 | TRBV28 | ASTRDRGGYEQY
TRBJ1-4 | TRBV5-4 | ASSLALGANEKLF
TRBJ2-5 | TRBV4-1 | ASSQARTRPAETQY
TRBJ2-7 | TRBV13 | ASSLGSGGLAGVHSYEQY
TRBJ1-6 | TRBV9 | ASSVAPERMNSPLH
TRBJ2-7 | TRBV27 | ASRREQGAVYEQY
TRBJ2-4 | TRBV13 | ASSFHRGAVPENIQY
TRBJ2-3 | TRBV10-3 | AIGSGYTDTQY
TRBJ2-3 | TRBV6-5 | ASSYGLAGEDTQY
TRBJ1-1 | TRBV7-9 | ASSLDAGATEAF
TRBJ1-2 | TRBV28 | AGLSGTGVRGYT
TRBJ2-7 | TRBV29-1 | SVAGSSPYEQY
TRBJ1-1 | TRBV5-1 | ASSLSGTGGNTEAF
TRBJ2-4 | TRBV5-1 | ASSSDGQTKNIQY
TRBJ2-5 | TRBV28 | ASSPERWTQY